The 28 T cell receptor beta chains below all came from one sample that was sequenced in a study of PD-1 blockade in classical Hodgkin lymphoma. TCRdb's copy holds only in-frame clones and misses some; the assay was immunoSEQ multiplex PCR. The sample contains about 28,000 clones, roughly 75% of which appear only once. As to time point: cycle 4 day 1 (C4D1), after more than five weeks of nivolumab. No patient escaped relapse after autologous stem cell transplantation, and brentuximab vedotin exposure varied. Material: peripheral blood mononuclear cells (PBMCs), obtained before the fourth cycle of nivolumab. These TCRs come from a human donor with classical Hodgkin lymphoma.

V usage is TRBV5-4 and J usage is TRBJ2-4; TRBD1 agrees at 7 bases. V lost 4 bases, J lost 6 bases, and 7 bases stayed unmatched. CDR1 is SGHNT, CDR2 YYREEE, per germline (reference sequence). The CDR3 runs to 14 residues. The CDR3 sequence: CASSPARDRNIQYF. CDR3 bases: TGTGCCAGCAGCCCCGCCCGGGACAGAAACATTCAGTACTTC.

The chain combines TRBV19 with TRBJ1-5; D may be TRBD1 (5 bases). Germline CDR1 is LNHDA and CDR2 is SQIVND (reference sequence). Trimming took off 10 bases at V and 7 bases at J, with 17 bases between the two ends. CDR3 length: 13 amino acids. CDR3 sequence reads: CATTDFGGQPQHF. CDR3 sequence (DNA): TGTGCCACAACGGACTTCGGGGGACAGCCCCAGCATTTT.

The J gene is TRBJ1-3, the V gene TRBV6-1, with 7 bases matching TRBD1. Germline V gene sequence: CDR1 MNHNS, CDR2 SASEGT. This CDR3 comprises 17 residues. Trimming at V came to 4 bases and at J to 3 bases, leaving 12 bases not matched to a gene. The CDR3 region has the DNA TGTGCCAGCAGTGCGTCGACAGGGCTCCTTCTTGGAAACACCATATATTTT. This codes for CASSASTGLLLGNTIYF.

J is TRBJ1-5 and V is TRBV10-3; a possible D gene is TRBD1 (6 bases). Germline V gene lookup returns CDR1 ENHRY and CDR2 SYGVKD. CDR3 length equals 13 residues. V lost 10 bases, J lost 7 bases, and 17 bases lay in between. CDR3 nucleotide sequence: TGTGCCACTAACAACCGGGACACACAGCCCCAGCATTTT. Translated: CATNNRDTQPQHF.

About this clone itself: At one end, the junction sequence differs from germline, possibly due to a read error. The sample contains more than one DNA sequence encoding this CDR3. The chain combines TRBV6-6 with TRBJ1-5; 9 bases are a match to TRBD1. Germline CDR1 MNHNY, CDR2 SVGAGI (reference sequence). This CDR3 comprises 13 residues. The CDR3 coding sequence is TGTGCCTCCCAGTGGGACAGGGTTCAGCCTCAGCATTTT. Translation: CASQWDRVQPQHF.

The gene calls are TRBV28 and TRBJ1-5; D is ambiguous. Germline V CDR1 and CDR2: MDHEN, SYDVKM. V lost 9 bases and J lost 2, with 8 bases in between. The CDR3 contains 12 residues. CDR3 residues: CASTLGNQPQHF. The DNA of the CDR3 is TGTGCCAGTACATTGGGCAATCAGCCCCAGCATTTT.

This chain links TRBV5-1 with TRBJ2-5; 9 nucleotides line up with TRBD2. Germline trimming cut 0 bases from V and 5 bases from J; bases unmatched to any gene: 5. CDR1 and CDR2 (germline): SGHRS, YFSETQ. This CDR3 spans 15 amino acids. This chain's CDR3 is CASSLVLAGTETQYF. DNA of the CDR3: TGCGCCAGCAGCTTGGTTCTAGCGGGGACCGAGACCCAGTACTTC.

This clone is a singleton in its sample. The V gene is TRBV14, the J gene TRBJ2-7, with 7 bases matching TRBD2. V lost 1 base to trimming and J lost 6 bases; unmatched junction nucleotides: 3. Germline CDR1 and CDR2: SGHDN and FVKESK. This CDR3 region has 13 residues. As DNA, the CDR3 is TGTGCCAGCAGCCAAGTCCCGGGAGGCGAGCAGTACTTC. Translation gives CASSQVPGGEQYF.

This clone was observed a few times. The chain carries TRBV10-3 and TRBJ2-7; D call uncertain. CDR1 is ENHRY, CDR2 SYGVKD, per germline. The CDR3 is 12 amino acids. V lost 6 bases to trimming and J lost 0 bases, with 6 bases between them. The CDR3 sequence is CAIRGASYEQYF. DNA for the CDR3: TGTGCCATCAGGGGCGCCTCCTACGAGCAGTACTTC.

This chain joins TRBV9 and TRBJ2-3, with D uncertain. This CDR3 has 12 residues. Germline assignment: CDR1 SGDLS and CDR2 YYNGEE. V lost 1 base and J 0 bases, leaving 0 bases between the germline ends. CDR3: CASSVSTDTQYF. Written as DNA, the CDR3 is TGTGCCAGCAGCGTAAGCACAGATACGCAGTATTTT.

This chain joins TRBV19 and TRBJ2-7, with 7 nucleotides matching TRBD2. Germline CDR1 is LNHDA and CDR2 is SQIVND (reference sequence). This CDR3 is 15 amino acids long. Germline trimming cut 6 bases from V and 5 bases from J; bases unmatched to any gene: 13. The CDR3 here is CASRSGRDPGNEQYF. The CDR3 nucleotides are TGTGCCAGTAGGAGTGGGAGGGATCCAGGGAACGAGCAGTACTTC.

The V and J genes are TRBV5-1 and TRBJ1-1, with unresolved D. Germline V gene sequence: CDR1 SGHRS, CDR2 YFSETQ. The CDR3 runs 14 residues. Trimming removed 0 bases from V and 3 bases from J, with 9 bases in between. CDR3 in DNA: TGCGCCAGCAGCTTGGATGGGTCGTACACTGAAGCTTTCTTT. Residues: CASSLDGSYTEAFF.

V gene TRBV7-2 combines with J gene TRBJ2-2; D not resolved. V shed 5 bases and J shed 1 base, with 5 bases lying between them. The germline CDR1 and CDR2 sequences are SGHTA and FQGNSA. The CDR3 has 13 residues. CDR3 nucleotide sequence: TGTGCCAGCAGCCGACAGAACACCGGGGAGCTGTTTTTT. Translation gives CASSRQNTGELFF. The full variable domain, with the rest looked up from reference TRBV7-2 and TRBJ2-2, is GAGVSQSPSNKVTEKGKDVELRCDPISGHTALYWYRQSLGQGLEFLIYFQGNSAPDKSGLPSDRFSAERTGGSVSTLTIQRTQQEDSAVYLCASSRQNTGELFFGEGSRLTVL.

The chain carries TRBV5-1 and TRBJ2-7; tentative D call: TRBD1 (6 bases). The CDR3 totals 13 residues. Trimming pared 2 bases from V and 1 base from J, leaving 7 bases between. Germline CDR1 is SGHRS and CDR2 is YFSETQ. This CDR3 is CASSFTGSYEQYF. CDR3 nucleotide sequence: TGCGCCAGCAGCTTTACAGGGTCCTACGAGCAGTACTTC.

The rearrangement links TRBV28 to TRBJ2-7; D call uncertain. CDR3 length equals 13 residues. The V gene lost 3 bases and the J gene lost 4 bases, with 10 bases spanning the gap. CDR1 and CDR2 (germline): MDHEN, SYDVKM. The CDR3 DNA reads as TGTGCCAGCAGTTTGGATAGCCCGTACGAGCAGTACTTC. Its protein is CASSLDSPYEQYF.

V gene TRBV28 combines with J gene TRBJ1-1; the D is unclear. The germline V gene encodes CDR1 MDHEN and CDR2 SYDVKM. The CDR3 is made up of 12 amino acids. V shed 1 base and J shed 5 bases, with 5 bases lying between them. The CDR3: CASSLLGTEAFF. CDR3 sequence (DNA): TGTGCCAGCAGTTTATTGGGGACTGAAGCTTTCTTT.

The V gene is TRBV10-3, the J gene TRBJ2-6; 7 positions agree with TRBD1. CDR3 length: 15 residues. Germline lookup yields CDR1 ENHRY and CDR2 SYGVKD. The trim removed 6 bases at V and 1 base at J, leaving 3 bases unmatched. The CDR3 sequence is CAIRPGGSGANVLTF. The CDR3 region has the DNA TGTGCCATCAGACCAGGGGGATCTGGGGCCAACGTCCTGACTTTC.

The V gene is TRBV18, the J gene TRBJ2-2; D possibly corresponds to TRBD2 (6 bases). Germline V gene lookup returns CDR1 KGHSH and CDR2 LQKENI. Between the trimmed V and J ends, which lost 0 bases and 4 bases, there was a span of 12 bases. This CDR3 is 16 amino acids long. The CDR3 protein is CASSPPTGGGTGELFF. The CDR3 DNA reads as TGTGCCAGCTCACCACCAACCGGGGGTGGCACCGGGGAGCTGTTTTTT.

CDR3 in amino acids: CASSLDRVNTEAFF. CDR3 sequence (DNA): TGTGCCAGCAGCTTAGATAGGGTGAACACTGAAGCTTTCTTT. The J gene is TRBJ1-1, the V gene TRBV11-2; D remains unclear. V gave up 0 bases and J gave up 0 bases, with 5 bases separating them. This CDR3 is built from 14 residues. CDR1 and CDR2 (germline): SGHAT, FQNNGV.

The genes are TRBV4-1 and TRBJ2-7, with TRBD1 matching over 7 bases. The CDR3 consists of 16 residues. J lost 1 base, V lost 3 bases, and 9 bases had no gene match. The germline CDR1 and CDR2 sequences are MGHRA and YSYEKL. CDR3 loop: CASSQGLGQTSYEQYF. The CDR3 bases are TGCGCCAGCAGCCAGGGCCTGGGACAGACTTCCTACGAGCAGTACTTC.

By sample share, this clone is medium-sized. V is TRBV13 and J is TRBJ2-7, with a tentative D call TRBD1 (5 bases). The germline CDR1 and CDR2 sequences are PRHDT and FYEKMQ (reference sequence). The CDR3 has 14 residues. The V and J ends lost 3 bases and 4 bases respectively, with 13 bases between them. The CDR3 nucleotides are TGTGCCAGCAGCTTGAGCAGGGTGCAATACGAGCAGTACTTC. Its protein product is CASSLSRVQYEQYF.

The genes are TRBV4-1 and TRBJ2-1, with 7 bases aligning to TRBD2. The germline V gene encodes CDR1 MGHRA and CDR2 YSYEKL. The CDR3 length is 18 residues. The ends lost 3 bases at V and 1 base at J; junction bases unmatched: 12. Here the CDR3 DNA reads TGCGCCAGCAGCCAGGCGGGTGGCGGGAGTGGGTCCTACAATGAGCAGTTCTTC. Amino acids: CASSQAGGGSGSYNEQFF.

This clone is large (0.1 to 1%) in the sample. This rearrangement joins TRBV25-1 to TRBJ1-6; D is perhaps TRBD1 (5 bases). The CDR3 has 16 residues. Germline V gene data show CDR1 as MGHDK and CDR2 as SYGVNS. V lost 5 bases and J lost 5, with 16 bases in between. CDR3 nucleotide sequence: TGTGCCAGCAGTACCCGACTTCAGGGCGATAATTCACCCCTCCACTTT. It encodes CASSTRLQGDNSPLHF.

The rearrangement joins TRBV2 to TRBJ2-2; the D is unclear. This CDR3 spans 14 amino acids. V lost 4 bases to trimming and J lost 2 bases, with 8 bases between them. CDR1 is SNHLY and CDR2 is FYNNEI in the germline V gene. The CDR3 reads CASSGQTNTGELFF. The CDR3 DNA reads TGTGCCAGCAGTGGACAAACCAACACCGGGGAGCTGTTTTTT.

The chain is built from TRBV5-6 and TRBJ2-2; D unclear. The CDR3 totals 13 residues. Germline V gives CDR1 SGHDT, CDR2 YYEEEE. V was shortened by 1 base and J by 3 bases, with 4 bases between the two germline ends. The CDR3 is CASSLRHTGELFF. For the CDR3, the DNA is TGTGCCAGCAGCTTGAGGCACACCGGGGAGCTGTTTTTT.

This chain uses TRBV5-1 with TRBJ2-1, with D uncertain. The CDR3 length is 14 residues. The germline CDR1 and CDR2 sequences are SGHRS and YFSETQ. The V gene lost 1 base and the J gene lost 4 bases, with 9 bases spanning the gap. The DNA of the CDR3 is TGCGCCAGCAGCTTGTCGGCAGGTTACAATGAGCAGTTCTTC. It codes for CASSLSAGYNEQFF.

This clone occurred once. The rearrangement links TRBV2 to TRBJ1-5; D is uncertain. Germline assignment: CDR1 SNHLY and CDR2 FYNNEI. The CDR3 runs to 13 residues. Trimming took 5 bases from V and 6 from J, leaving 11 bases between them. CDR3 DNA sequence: TGTGCCAGCAGTAAGGACGAGGGTCAGCCCCAGCATTTT. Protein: CASSKDEGQPQHF.

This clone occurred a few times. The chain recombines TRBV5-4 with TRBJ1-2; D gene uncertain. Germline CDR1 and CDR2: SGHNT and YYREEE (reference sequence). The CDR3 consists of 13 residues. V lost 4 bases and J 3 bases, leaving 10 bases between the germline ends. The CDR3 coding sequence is TGTGCCAGCAGCCGGAAGACGGACTATGGCTACACCTTC. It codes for CASSRKTDYGYTF.